Below, one TCR beta chain is given with its context. The data derive from a study of blood T cell repertoires in COVID-19. Turning to the study itself: In each case, the material was cDNA or gDNA derived from T cells, B-cell-depleted T cells, or PBMCs.

The table came from immunoSEQ multiplex PCR; TCRdb's copy has only in-frame clones and leaves some out. The repertoire includes roughly 140,000 clones, 60% to 80% of them detected once, and over 8.5% sits in the top ten. The CDR3 consists of 14 residues. Trimming cost V 6 bases and J 1 base, with 11 bases left between them. Per the germline V gene, CDR1 is MNHGY and CDR2 is SAAAGT. The TCR originated in a man aged 45-65 years with active or convalescent COVID-19. The chain employs TRBV6-8 and TRBJ2-3, with TRBD2 as a possible D gene (5 bases). The sample consisted of peripheral blood. CDR3 residues: CASRGSFGTDTQYF. CDR3 nucleotide sequence: TGTGCCAGCAGGGGGAGCTTTGGCACAGATACGCAGTATTTT.